Each of the 28 T cell receptor beta chains below was sequenced from the same sample in a study of coeliac disease. Study-level points and caveats: Lower clonality than controls marked TRB and TRG repertoires from active celiac intraepithelial and lamina propria samples.

Antigens of these TCRs are unknown. Repertoires were generated with immunoSEQ multiplex PCR, while TCRdb's copy carries only in-frame clones and drops some. Among some 4,000 clones, about three quarters were seen once, and the ten largest hold over 8.5%. Sequencing used intraepithelial lymphocytes from the gut. The origin of the receptors is a woman aged 18 to 35 with active celiac disease.

The CDR3 bases are TGCGCCAGCAGCCAAGACCCGTCATCAGGGGGCGATGGCTACACCTTC. Its translation: CASSQDPSSGGDGYTF. The chain recombines TRBV4-1 with TRBJ1-2, with 8 bases identical to TRBD1. V was pared by 0 bases and J by 6 bases, with 9 bases of the junction left unmatched. The CDR3 spans 16 residues. Germline V gene data show CDR1 as MGHRA and CDR2 as YSYEKL.

The chain carries TRBV6-6 and TRBJ2-5, with D perhaps matching TRBD1 (5 bases). The J call is doubtful: the DNA matches TRBJ2-7 better. Germline-derived CDR1 and CDR2 are MNHNY and SVGAGI (reference sequence). The CDR3 contains 16 residues. The CDR3 coding sequence is TGTGCCAGCAGTTATGGGGATTATGGGGCCTCCGTCGAGCAGTACTTC. Encoded protein: CASSYGDYGASVEQYF.

This chain connects TRBV4-3 to TRBJ1-2; TRBD1 is a possible D gene (6 bases). This CDR3 comprises 14 residues. In germline, CDR1 is LGHNA, CDR2 YSLEER. Deletions cut 4 bases from V and 1 base from J, with 10 bases between. This chain's CDR3 is CASSPLGGNYGYTF. The DNA of the CDR3 is TGCGCCAGCAGCCCCCTAGGGGGTAACTATGGCTACACCTTC.

There are a few counts of this clone. CDR3 protein: CASSQDAAGAYEQYF. CDR3 DNA sequence: TGCGCCAGCAGCCAAGATGCGGCAGGGGCGTACGAGCAGTACTTC. The chain has TRBV4-3 and TRBJ2-7, with a weak D call TRBD1 (6 bases). V was cut by 0 bases and J by 4 bases, with 13 bases left in between. The CDR3 runs to 15 residues. Germline-derived CDR1 and CDR2 are LGHNA and YSLEER.

Only a few counts were recorded for this clone. The sample contains more than one DNA sequence encoding this CDR3. V and J are TRBV4-1 and TRBJ2-7; TRBD1 agrees at 10 bases. Germline V CDR1 and CDR2: MGHRA, YSYEKL. The length of the CDR3 is 14 residues. Trimming at V came to 4 bases and at J to 2 bases, leaving 2 bases not matched to a gene. The DNA for the CDR3 is TGCGCCAGCAGCCCAGGACAGGGGGCCTACGAGCAGTACTTC. Its protein product is CASSPGQGAYEQYF.

The chain combines TRBV6-4 with TRBJ2-3, with 13 bases that match TRBD2. The CDR3 sequence is 16 residues long. Per the germline V gene, CDR1 is MRHNA and CDR2 is SNTAGT. Unmatched junction bases numbered 6, after V lost 5 bases and J lost 4 bases. This CDR3 is CASSRLAGGSSDTQYF. The CDR3 DNA is TGTGCCAGCAGTCGACTAGCGGGGGGTTCCTCAGATACGCAGTATTTT.

The chain joins TRBV7-2 to TRBJ2-3; 9 bases fit TRBD2. This CDR3 has 18 amino acids. J gave up 1 base and V 5 bases, and 13 bases lay outside the gene matches. Per the germline V gene, CDR1 is SGHTA and CDR2 is FQGNSA. CDR3 sequence: CASSPLRGGTKGTDTQYF. The CDR3 DNA is TGTGCCAGCAGCCCTCTGCGGGGGGGGACTAAGGGCACAGATACGCAGTATTTT.

V and J are TRBV7-6 and TRBJ2-1, with D possibly TRBD2 on 5 matching bases. The CDR3 covers 15 residues. From germline, CDR1 is SGHVS and CDR2 FNYEAQ. The V end lost 3 bases, the J end lost 0 bases, and 9 bases lay between the germline ends. The CDR3 protein is CASSFERNSYNEQFF. The CDR3 nucleotides read TGTGCCAGCAGCTTTGAGCGGAACTCCTACAATGAGCAGTTCTTC.

The V gene is TRBV7-3, the J gene TRBJ2-1, with 8 nucleotides matching TRBD2. With 4 bases clipped from V and 7 bases from J, the junction kept 6 bases outside the gene matches. Germline-derived CDR1 and CDR2 are SGHTA and FQGTGA. CDR3 length equals 14 residues. This CDR3 is CASSSPGLGNEQFF. The CDR3 DNA follows: TGTGCCAGCAGCTCCCCGGGACTAGGGAATGAGCAGTTCTTC.

The V call is TRBV4-3, the J call TRBJ2-1; TRBD1 aligns across 10 bases. Germline loops: CDR1 LGHNA, CDR2 YSLEER. The CDR3 consists of 17 residues. V dropped 3 bases and J dropped 1; count of bases not matched to a gene: 6. As DNA, the CDR3 is TGCGCCAGCAGCCATGAACCGGGACAGGGGTCCTACAATGAGCAGTTCTTC. Protein: CASSHEPGQGSYNEQFF.

CDR3 residues: CSAGDPATNEKLFF. The DNA of the CDR3 is TGCAGCGCAGGGGACCCAGCAACTAATGAAAAACTGTTTTTT. The chain uses TRBV29-1 and TRBJ1-4; weak D call: TRBD1 (6 bases). Germline-derived CDR1 and CDR2 are SQVTM and ANQGSEA. This CDR3 contains 14 residues. V was pared by 7 bases and J by 0 bases, with 12 bases between.

This clone was found a few times. J is TRBJ2-7 and V is TRBV11-2, with D possibly TRBD2 on 6 matching bases. V shed 5 bases and J shed 4 bases, with 12 bases lying between them. The CDR3 consists of 13 residues. The germline gives CDR1 SGHAT, CDR2 FQNNGV. The CDR3 spells CASSPGGMYEQYF. The CDR3 DNA follows: TGTGCCAGCAGCCCCGGGGGAATGTACGAGCAGTACTTC.

In this sample, this clone turned up once. The chain combines TRBV7-9 with TRBJ2-5; tentatively, D is TRBD2 (6 bases). The CDR3 runs to 16 residues. Looked up from germline, CDR1 is SEHNR and CDR2 is FQNEAQ (reference sequence). V was trimmed by 6 bases and J by 5 bases, leaving 22 bases between them. CDR3 DNA: TGTGCCAGCAGTCATGGCGGGATGGGCCCTAGCGAGACCCAGTACTTC. Protein sequence: CASSHGGMGPSETQYF.

The gene calls are TRBV5-1 and TRBJ2-5; weak D call: TRBD1 (5 bases). V lost 0 bases and J 1 base, leaving 7 bases between the germline ends. There are 14 residues in the CDR3. Germline CDR1 reads SGHRS; CDR2 reads YFSETQ. CDR3 loop: CASSLADSQETQYF. The DNA for the CDR3 is TGCGCCAGCAGCTTGGCCGACAGCCAAGAGACCCAGTACTTC.

The gene calls are TRBV7-9 and TRBJ2-6; 11 bases agree with TRBD1. The CDR3 runs to 18 residues. Trimming removed 3 bases from V and 4 bases from J; junction bases left unmatched: 8. Germline lookup yields CDR1 SEHNR and CDR2 FQNEAQ (reference sequence). CDR3 residues: CASSFTGDRGFGANVLTF. DNA of the CDR3: TGTGCCAGCAGCTTTACCGGGGACAGGGGGTTCGGGGCCAACGTCCTGACTTTC.

The chain uses TRBV11-1 and TRBJ1-1; perhaps TRBD1 as D (5 bases). There are 14 residues in the CDR3. The germline V and J ends were trimmed by 3 bases and 4 bases, with 12 bases remaining between them. CDR1 is SGHAT, CDR2 FQDESV, per germline (reference sequence). Here the CDR3 reads CASSLGRGTTEAFF. The CDR3 DNA follows: TGTGCCAGCAGCTTGGGACGGGGGACCACTGAAGCTTTCTTT.

The rearrangement links TRBV7-8 to TRBJ1-5; 10 bases align to TRBD1. V gave up 5 bases and J gave up 7 bases; unmatched junction bases: 5. The CDR3 is made up of 14 amino acids. CDR1 is SGHVS and CDR2 is FQNEAQ in the germline V gene. The CDR3 sequence: CASSKDRGLQPQHF. CDR3 nucleotide sequence: TGTGCCAGCAGCAAGGACAGGGGGTTGCAGCCCCAGCATTTT.

This chain links TRBV27 with TRBJ2-5; TRBD2 aligns across 10 bases. V shed 0 bases, J shed 5 bases, and the junction held 12 bases outside the gene matches. The V gene's germline CDR1 is MNHEY and CDR2 SMNVEV (reference sequence). This CDR3 is built from 18 residues. The CDR3 nucleotides read TGTGCCAGCAGTTTATCTCGGCTAGCGGGGGACCTAGGGGAGACCCAGTACTTC. This codes for CASSLSRLAGDLGETQYF.

The count of this clone is one. V and J are TRBV19 and TRBJ2-1; possible D gene TRBD2, 5 bases. Germline CDR1 LNHDA, CDR2 SQIVND (reference sequence). The CDR3 consists of 15 residues. Deletions cut 9 bases from V and 2 bases from J, with 17 bases between. The chain's CDR3 is CASGLNGRAYNEQFF. The CDR3 DNA sequence: TGTGCCAGCGGCCTGAATGGGCGGGCCTACAATGAGCAGTTCTTC.

The V call is TRBV10-3, the J call TRBJ1-2; D not certain. CDR1 ENHRY and CDR2 SYGVKD come from the germline V gene. This CDR3 has 13 residues. Between the trimmed V and J ends, which lost 6 bases and 8 bases, there was a span of 16 bases. The CDR3 sequence is CAISYSGTVGYTF. For the CDR3, the DNA is TGTGCCATCAGCTACAGCGGAACCGTGGGCTACACCTTC.

The chain uses TRBV5-1 and TRBJ1-2, with TRBD1 matching 8 bases. Germline V CDR1 and CDR2: SGHRS, YFSETQ. There are 13 residues in the CDR3. With 5 bases clipped from V and 5 bases from J, the junction kept 5 bases outside the gene matches. The CDR3 DNA is TGCGCCAGCAGGGCAGGGGGCTGGTATGGCTACACCTTC. This translates into CASRAGGWYGYTF.

This chain joins TRBV5-1 and TRBJ2-5; TRBD1 aligns across 11 bases. The germline gives CDR1 SGHRS, CDR2 YFSETQ. V shed 4 bases, J shed 5 bases, and the junction held 4 bases outside the gene matches. The CDR3 consists of 14 residues. CDR3 sequence (DNA): TGCGCCAGCAGCCGGACAGGGGGCCGGGAGACCCAGTACTTC. Protein product: CASSRTGGRETQYF.

The V and J genes are TRBV19 and TRBJ2-4; possible D gene TRBD2, 5 bases. V lost 5 bases to trimming and J lost 3 bases, with 17 bases between them. There are 16 residues in the CDR3. The V gene's germline CDR1 is LNHDA and CDR2 SQIVND (reference sequence). CDR3 in DNA: TGTGCCAGTAGTTCGGGGTTTCGAGGGATCAAAAACATTCAGTACTTC. It codes for CASSSGFRGIKNIQYF.

V gene TRBV10-1 combines with J gene TRBJ1-2; D unresolved. Trimming took off 5 bases at V and 4 bases at J, with 23 bases between the two ends. The CDR3 contains 17 residues. Germline V gene lookup returns CDR1 WNHNN and CDR2 SYGVQD (reference sequence). Here the CDR3 DNA reads TGCGCCAGCAGTCAGCGCATAGGATCGCGAAAGACCTATGGCTACACCTTC. It specifies CASSQRIGSRKTYGYTF.

In its sample, this clone was seen a few times. The chain recombines TRBV4-1 with TRBJ1-3; D remains ambiguous. The CDR3 has 13 residues. Trimming shortened V by 3 bases and J by 0 bases, and 3 bases separated the two germline ends. Germline-derived CDR1 and CDR2 are MGHRA and YSYEKL. CDR3 region: CASSHGSGNTIYF. The CDR3 DNA is TGCGCCAGCAGCCACGGCTCTGGAAACACCATATATTTT.

The chain has TRBV29-1 and TRBJ2-7; 9 nucleotides line up with TRBD2. From germline, CDR1 is SQVTM and CDR2 ANQGSEA. Trimming at V came to 6 bases and at J to 0 bases, leaving 3 bases not matched to a gene. This CDR3 contains 13 residues. In nucleotides, the CDR3 is TGCAGCGTGGGTAGCGGGAGCTCCTACGAGCAGTACTTC. Protein: CSVGSGSSYEQYF.

The chain is built from TRBV4-1 and TRBJ2-3; tentatively, D is TRBD1 (5 bases). There are 15 residues in the CDR3. With 1 base removed from V and 4 bases from J, the gap between germline ends came to 12 bases. Germline V lookup: CDR1 MGHRA, CDR2 YSYEKL. The CDR3, as DNA: TGCGCCAGCAGCCAAGGAGTCGCAGGGCCAGATACGCAGTATTTT. It specifies CASSQGVAGPDTQYF.

V and J are TRBV7-9 and TRBJ2-1; a possible D gene is TRBD1 (6 bases). Germline CDR1 is SEHNR and CDR2 is FQNEAQ (reference sequence). Between the trimmed V and J ends, which lost 4 bases and 10 bases, there was a span of 26 bases. The CDR3 loop spans 17 amino acids. The CDR3 region has the DNA TGTGCCAGCAGCTCCCCCGACAGGAGTCGAGGAAAGCTAGAGCAGTTCTTC. It codes for CASSSPDRSRGKLEQFF.